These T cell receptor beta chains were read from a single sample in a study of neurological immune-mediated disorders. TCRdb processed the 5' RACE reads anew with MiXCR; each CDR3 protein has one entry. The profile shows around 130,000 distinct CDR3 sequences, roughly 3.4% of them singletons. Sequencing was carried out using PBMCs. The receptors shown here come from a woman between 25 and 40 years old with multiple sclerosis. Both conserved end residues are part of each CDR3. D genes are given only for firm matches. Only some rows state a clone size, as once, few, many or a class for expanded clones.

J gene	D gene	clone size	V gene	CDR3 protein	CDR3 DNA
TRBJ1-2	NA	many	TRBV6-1	CASSGSPGGWRGYTF	TGTGCCAGCAGTGGATCGCCTGGAGGATGGAGGGGCTACACCTTC
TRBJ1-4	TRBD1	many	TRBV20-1	CSATPGGANEKLFF	TGCAGTGCTACCCCAGGGGGAGCTAATGAAAAACTGTTTTTT
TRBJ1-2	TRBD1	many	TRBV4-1	CASSQDEGQRYGYTF	TGCGCCAGCAGCCAAGATGAGGGACAGCGCTATGGCTACACCTTC
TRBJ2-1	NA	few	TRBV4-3	CASSQDGPGEQFF	TGCGCCAGCAGCCAAGACGGGCCTGGTGAGCAGTTCTTC
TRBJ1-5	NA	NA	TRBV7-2	CASSLVFGSNQPQHF	TGTGCCAGCAGCTTAGTTTTCGGGTCAAATCAGCCCCAGCATTTT
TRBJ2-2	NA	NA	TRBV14	CASSQVRTVPGELFF	TGTGCCAGCAGCCAAGTTCGTACAGTCCCCGGGGAGCTGTTTTTT
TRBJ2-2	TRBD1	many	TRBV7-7	CASSSQGAGTGELFF	TGTGCCAGCAGCTCACAGGGGGCTGGCACCGGGGAGCTGTTTTTT
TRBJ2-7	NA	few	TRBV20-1	CSARDDRNYEQYF	TGCAGTGCTAGAGACGACAGAAACTACGAGCAGTACTTC
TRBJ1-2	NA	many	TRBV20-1	CSSVLGGGYTF	TGCAGTTCGGTCCTCGGGGGGGGCTACACCTTC
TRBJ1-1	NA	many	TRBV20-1	CSAARVLAEAFF	TGCAGTGCAGCCAGGGTTTTGGCTGAAGCTTTCTTT
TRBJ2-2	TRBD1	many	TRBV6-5	CASSYSPGTVTGELFF	TGTGCCAGCAGTTACTCCCCCGGGACAGTCACCGGGGAGCTGTTTTTT
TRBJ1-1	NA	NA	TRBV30	CAWSVLEGRTEAFF	TGTGCCTGGAGTGTACTGGAGGGGCGCACTGAAGCTTTCTTT
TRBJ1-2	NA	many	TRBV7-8	CASSLGGSGPQGYGYTF	TGTGCCAGCAGCTTAGGGGGATCGGGTCCGCAAGGCTATGGCTACACCTTC
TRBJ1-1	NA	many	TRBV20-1	CSALRGKVEAFF	TGCAGTGCCCTGAGGGGGAAAGTGGAAGCTTTCTTT
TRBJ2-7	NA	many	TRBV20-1	CSARVSEGLYEQYF	TGCAGTGCTAGAGTCTCGGAGGGTCTTTACGAGCAGTACTTC
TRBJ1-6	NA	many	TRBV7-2	CASSMGRERSPLHF	TGTGCCAGCAGTATGGGCCGGGAACGGTCACCCCTCCACTTT
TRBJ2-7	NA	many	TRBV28	CASSSIGAQRGEQYF	TGTGCCAGCAGCTCTATCGGGGCCCAAAGGGGCGAGCAGTACTTC
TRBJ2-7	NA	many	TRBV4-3	CASSQDLGDWGTYEQYF	TGCGCCAGCAGCCAAGATCTAGGCGACTGGGGCACCTACGAGCAGTACTTC
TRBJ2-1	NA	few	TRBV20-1	CSARPPRGHNEQFF	TGCAGTGCTAGGCCCCCTCGGGGTCACAATGAGCAGTTCTTC
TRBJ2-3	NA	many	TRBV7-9	CASSLGGLVFTDTQYF	TGTGCCAGCAGCTTAGGTGGACTTGTTTTCACAGATACGCAGTATTTT
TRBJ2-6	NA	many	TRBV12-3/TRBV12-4	CASSRGTPQVLTF	TGTGCCAGCAGCCGAGGGACACCTCAAGTCCTGACTTTC
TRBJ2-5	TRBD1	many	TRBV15	CATSRDLTGAQETQYF	TGTGCCACCAGCAGAGACTTGACAGGGGCCCAAGAGACCCAGTACTTC
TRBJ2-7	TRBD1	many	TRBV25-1	CASSESTRDRVSGEQYF	TGTGCCAGCAGTGAATCCACCCGCGACAGGGTGAGCGGCGAGCAGTACTTC
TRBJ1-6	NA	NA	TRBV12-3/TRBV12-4	CASSPVQPSSYNSPLHF	TGTGCCAGCAGCCCCGTGCAGCCGAGCTCCTATAATTCACCCCTCCACTTT
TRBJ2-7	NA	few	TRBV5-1	CASSFPGAYEQYF	TGCGCCAGCAGCTTCCCTGGGGCCTACGAGCAGTACTTC
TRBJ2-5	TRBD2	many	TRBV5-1	CASGLAGGQETQYF	TGCGCCAGCGGTCTAGCGGGGGGTCAAGAGACCCAGTACTTC
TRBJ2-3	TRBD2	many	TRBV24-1	CATSGHGGNTDTQYF	TGTGCCACCAGTGGCCACGGGGGGAACACAGATACGCAGTATTTT
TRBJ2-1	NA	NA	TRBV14	CASSRPGLPNEQFF	TGTGCCAGCAGCCGGCCGGGACTTCCGAATGAGCAGTTCTTC
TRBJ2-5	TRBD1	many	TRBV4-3	CASSQNPQTGTGETQYF	TGCGCCAGCAGCCAGAACCCCCAGACAGGGACGGGGGAGACCCAGTACTTC
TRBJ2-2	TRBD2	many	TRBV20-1	CSASRRGGGGTGELFF	TGCAGTGCTAGCCGCCGGGGCGGGGGTGGCACCGGGGAGCTGTTTTTT
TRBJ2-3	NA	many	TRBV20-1	CSASSFIGGKTDTQYF	TGCAGTGCTAGTAGTTTTATCGGTGGTAAAACAGATACGCAGTATTTT
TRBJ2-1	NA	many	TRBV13	CASSLDYSYNEQFF	TGTGCCAGCAGCTTAGACTACTCATACAATGAGCAGTTCTTC
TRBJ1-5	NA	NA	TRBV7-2	CASSLVWDKTQNF	TGTGCCAGCAGCTTAGTCTGGGATAAGACCCAGAATTTT
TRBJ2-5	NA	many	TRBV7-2	CASSRASGETEETQYF	TGTGCCAGCAGCCGGGCCTCAGGGGAGACCGAAGAGACCCAGTACTTC
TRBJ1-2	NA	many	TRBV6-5	CASKVGQGRTNYGYTF	TGTGCCAGCAAGGTCGGGCAGGGCCGTACTAACTATGGCTACACCTTC
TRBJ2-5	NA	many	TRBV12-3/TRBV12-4	CASSSGDNIQETQYF	TGTGCCAGCAGTTCAGGTGACAACATTCAAGAGACCCAGTACTTC
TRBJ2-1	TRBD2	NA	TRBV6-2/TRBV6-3	CASSYGAGGQNEQFF	TGTGCCAGCAGTTACGGAGCGGGGGGGCAGAATGAGCAGTTCTTC
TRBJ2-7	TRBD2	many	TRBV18	CASSPLGLADYEQYF	TGTGCCAGCTCACCGCTCGGACTAGCGGATTACGAGCAGTACTTC
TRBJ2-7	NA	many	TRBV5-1	CASSLAIGHEQYF	TGCGCCAGCAGCTTGGCCATAGGCCACGAGCAGTACTTC
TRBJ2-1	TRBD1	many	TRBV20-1	CSAFNPGQGSSYNEQFF	TGCAGTGCATTTAATCCGGGACAGGGGAGCTCCTACAATGAGCAGTTCTTC
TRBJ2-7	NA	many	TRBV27	CASSLSPGGAYEQYF	TGTGCCAGCAGTTTAAGCCCAGGGGGGGCCTACGAGCAGTACTTC
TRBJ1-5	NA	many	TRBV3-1	CASSPGSGAGYSNQPQHF	TGTGCCAGCAGCCCAGGGTCGGGTGCGGGCTATAGCAATCAGCCCCAGCATTTT
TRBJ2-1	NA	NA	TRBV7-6	CASSLGERNEQFF	TGTGCCAGCAGCTTAGGAGAGAGGAATGAGCAGTTCTTC
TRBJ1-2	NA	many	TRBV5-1	CASSSDTQVAAPLF	TGCGCCAGCAGCAGTGACACACAGGTCGCCGCGCCCCTTTTC
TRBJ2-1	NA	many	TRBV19	CASKEKGKYNEQFF	TGTGCCAGTAAAGAAAAGGGAAAATACAATGAGCAGTTCTTC
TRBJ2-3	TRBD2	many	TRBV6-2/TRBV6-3	CASSYSGTPYF	TGTGCCAGCAGTTATAGCGGGACTCCTTATTTT
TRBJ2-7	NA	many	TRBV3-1	CASSQDFSWGHYEQYF	TGTGCCAGCAGCCAAGATTTTTCGTGGGGTCACTACGAGCAGTACTTC
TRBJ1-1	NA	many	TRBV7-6	CASRSSGTEAFF	TGTGCCAGCAGATCCTCGGGCACTGAAGCTTTCTTT
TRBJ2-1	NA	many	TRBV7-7	CASSLAGGPDNEQFF	TGTGCCAGCAGCTTAGCGGGGGGGCCGGACAATGAGCAGTTCTTC
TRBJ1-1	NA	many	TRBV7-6	CASSPTDTSNTEAFF	TGTGCCAGCAGCCCAACCGACACCTCGAACACTGAAGCTTTCTTT
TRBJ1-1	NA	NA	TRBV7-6	CASILGDGNTEAFF	TGTGCCAGCATCTTAGGGGACGGGAACACTGAAGCTTTCTTT
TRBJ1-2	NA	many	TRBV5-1	CASSLIGFPMIGYTF	TGCGCCAGCAGCTTGATTGGATTCCCGATGATCGGCTACACCTTC
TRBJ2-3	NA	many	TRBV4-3	CASRSTDTQYF	TGCGCCAGCAGATCCACAGATACGCAGTATTTT
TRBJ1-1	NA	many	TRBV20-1	CSAGGGGVEAFF	TGCAGTGCTGGAGGAGGAGGCGTTGAAGCTTTCTTT
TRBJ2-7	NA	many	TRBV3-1	CASSQDVQINF	TGTGCCAGCAGCCAAGATGTCCAGATTAATTTC